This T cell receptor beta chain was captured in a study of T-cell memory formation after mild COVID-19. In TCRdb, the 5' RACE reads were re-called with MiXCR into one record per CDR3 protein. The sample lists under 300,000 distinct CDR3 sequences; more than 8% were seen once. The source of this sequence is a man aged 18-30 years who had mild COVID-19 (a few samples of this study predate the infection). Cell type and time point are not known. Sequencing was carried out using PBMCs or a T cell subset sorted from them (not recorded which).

CDR3 sequence (DNA): TGTGCCACCAGTGAGGGAGGGCTGGAGACCCAGTACTTC. Encoded protein: CATSEGGLETQYF. This chain links TRBV24-1 with TRBJ2-5; 7 bases map to TRBD2. CDR3 length: 13 amino acids. Germline CDR1 KGHDR, CDR2 SFDVKD. V trimming: 4 bases; J trimming: 5 bases; junction bases outside the gene matches: 3.